The rows below give T cell receptor beta chains drawn from one sample of a study of regulatory T cells in long-lasting Graves disease. In TCRdb, the multiplex PCR reads were re-called with MiXCR into one record per CDR3 protein. The repertoire includes 600,000 to 650,000 distinct CDR3 sequences, about 16% of them detected once, and around 18% sits in the top ten. In addition, the sample was reused for a study of T cells in Graves' hyperthyroidism and ophthalmopathy.

Specimen: peripheral blood mononuclear cells (PBMCs), collected at new diagnosis, from a patient treated with antithyroid drugs. The receptor set was obtained from a woman in her twenties or thirties with Graves disease. Both conserved end residues are trimmed from each CDR3. Where a row states a size, it is once, few, many or the class of an expanded clone; other rows omit it.

J gene,V gene,clone size,CDR3 protein
TRBJ2-1,TRBV12-3/TRBV12-4,many,ASKRAAGRNNEQF
TRBJ2-5,TRBV7-2,many,ASSLGTARETQY
TRBJ2-7,TRBV5-6,few,ASSLPGGNYEQY
TRBJ2-3,TRBV2,NA,ASSDPRTSGGQQY
TRBJ1-5,TRBV3-1,few,ASSPPGILNQPQH
TRBJ2-7,TRBV18,few,ASSPGQGVGEQY
TRBJ2-1,TRBV29-1,NA,SALSWRVQF
TRBJ1-5,TRBV6-2/TRBV6-3,many,ASSVSTGYGNQPQH
TRBJ2-4,TRBV5-1,few,ASSPQGVKNIQY
TRBJ1-2,TRBV28,many,ASSLYNYGYT
TRBJ2-2,TRBV7-3,NA,ASSLSGDGELF
TRBJ1-1,TRBV27,many,ASSETGGAGVNTEAF
TRBJ1-2,TRBV7-9,NA,ASSWGGLGYT
TRBJ2-7,TRBV28,many,ASSFPPGQGGAYEQY
TRBJ2-7,TRBV6-1,few,ASRKAFRGGLMYEQY